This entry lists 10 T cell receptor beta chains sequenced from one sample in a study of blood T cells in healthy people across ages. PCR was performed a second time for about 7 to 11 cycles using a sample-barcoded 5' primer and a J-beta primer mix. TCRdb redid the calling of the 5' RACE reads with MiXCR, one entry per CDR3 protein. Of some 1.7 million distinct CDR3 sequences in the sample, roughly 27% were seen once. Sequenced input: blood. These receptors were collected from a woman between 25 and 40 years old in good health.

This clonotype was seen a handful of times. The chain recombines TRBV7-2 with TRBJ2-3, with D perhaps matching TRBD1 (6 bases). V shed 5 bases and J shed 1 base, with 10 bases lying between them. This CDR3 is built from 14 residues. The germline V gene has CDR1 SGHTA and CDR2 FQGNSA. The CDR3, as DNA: TGTGCCAGCAGCGGACAGAAGGGCACAGATACGCAGTATTTT. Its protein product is CASSGQKGTDTQYF.

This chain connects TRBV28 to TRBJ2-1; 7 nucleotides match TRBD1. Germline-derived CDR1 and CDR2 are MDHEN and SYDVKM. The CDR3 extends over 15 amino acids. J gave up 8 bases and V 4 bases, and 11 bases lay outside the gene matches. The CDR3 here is CASSSLTGKGDEQFF. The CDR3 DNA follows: TGTGCCAGCAGTTCCTTGACAGGGAAGGGCGATGAGCAGTTCTTC.

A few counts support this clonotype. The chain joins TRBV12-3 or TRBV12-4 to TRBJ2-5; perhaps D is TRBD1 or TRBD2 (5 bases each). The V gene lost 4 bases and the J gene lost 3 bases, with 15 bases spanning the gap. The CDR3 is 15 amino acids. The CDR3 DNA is TGTGCCAGCAGTTCCTATCTATTGGGGGAAGAGACCCAGTACTTC. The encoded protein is CASSSYLLGEETQYF.

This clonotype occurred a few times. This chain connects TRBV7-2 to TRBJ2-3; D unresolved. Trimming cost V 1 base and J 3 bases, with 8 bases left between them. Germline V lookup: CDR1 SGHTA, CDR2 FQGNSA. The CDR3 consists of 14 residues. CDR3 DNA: TGTGCCAGCAGCTTAGAGTATAGTACAGATACGCAGTATTTT. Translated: CASSLEYSTDTQYF.

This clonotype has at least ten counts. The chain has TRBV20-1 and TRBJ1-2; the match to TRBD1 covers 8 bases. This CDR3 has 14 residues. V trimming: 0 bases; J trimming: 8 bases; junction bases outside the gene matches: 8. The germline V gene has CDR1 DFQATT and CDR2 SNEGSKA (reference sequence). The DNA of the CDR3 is TGCAGTGCTAGAGATCAGGGGGCCCGGGGAGGCTACACCTTC. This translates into CSARDQGARGGYTF.

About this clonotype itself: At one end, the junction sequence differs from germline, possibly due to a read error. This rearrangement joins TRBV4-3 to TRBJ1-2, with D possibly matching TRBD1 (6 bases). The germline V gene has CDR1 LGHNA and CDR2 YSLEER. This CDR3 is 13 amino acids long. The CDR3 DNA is TGCACCAGCAGCCAGGGGCCCCTCTATGGCTACACCTTC. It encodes CTSSQGPLYGYTF.

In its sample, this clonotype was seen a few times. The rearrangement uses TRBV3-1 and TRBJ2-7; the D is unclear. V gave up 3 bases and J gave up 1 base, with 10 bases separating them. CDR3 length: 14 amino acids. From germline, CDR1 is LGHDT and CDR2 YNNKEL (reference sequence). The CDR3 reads CASSQGYASYEQYF. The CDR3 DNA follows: TGTGCCAGCAGCCAGGGATACGCTTCCTACGAGCAGTACTTC.

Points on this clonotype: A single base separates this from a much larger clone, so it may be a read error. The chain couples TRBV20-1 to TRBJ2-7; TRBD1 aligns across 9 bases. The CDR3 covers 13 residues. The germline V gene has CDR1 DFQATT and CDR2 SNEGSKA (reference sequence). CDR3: CSARGTGTYEQDF. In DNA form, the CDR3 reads TGCAGTGCTAGGGGGACAGGGACCTACGAGCAGGACTTC.

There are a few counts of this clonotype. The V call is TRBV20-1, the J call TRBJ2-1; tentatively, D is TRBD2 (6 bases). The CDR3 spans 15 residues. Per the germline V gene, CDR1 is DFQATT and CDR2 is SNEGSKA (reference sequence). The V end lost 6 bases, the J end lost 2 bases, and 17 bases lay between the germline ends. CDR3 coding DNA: TGCAGTGCCAGACCGGGACTGAGGACCTACAATGAGCAGTTCTTC. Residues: CSARPGLRTYNEQFF.

The CDR3 here is CATSDHGGQHNEQFF. In DNA, the CDR3 is TGTGCCACCAGTGATCACGGGGGTCAACACAATGAGCAGTTCTTC. This chain uses TRBV24-1 with TRBJ2-1; a possible D gene is TRBD2 (6 bases). V was shortened by 3 bases and J by 5 bases, with 13 bases between the two germline ends. CDR1 is KGHDR, CDR2 SFDVKD, per germline. The CDR3 runs to 15 residues.